This T cell receptor (beta chain) was captured by sequencing in a study of T cell responses to AZD1222 COVID-19 vaccine. General observations from the study: Only a handful of AZD1222 recipients, about six in all, had baseline seropositivity. The sample set comprised mostly white British donors with more females, and clonal diversity was possibly underestimated. Spike-specific TCR repertoires showed rising breadth and depth after two AZD1222 doses. As reported, nearly half of all spike-specific TCRs target variant regions that are unmutated.

The CDR3 runs 12 residues. V lost 3 bases, J lost 4 bases, and 4 bases lay in between. Germline V gene sequence: CDR1 LNHNV, CDR2 YYDKDF (reference sequence). With regard to this clone: Its matching antigen is unknown.

Clones were read by immunoSEQ multiplex PCR, and TCRdb kept only the in-frame ones, dropping some. The sample holds about 110,000 clones, roughly 90% seen once. The sample here was peripheral blood, taken 28 days after the second AZD1222 dose. The TCR was taken from an adult who received the AZD1222 COVID-19 vaccine. The rearrangement links TRBV15 to TRBJ2-1; D is unresolved. In DNA, the CDR3 is TGTGCCACCAGCAGGGGATACAATGAGCAGTTCTTC. Protein sequence: CATSRGYNEQFF.